Described below is a single T cell receptor (beta chain) sequence and its context. Its antigen is unknown. This sample stems from a study of T cells after yellow fever vaccination. At the level of the study: It was SMART-Seq v4 Ultra Low Input that prepared the fractions with low cell numbers.

Study-level results: Among all clonotypes, a small share was observed in both CD4 and CD8 compartments. Contaminating bulk clonotypes could be abundant in FACS-sorted repertoires.

Template switching with 5'RACE generated the TCR cDNA and added a universal primer site and UMIs. TCRdb independently ran MiXCR on the 5' RACE reads; one entry per CDR3 protein. The table shows 510,000 or so distinct CDR3 sequences, with 15% to 20% occurring only once. There are 15 residues in the CDR3. The V gene lost 7 bases and the J gene lost 2 bases, with 16 bases spanning the gap. CDR1 SGHRS and CDR2 YFSETQ come from the germline V gene. The chain carries TRBV5-1 and TRBJ2-1; D is ambiguous. The TCR comes from a man aged 30 to 39 who received the YFV17D yellow fever vaccine. Sequences were derived from PBMCs, sampled 15 days after the yellow fever booster vaccination. In DNA, the CDR3 is TGCGCCAGCCGCGGACCCCTGCGCGCCTACAATGAGCAGTTCTTC. Translating gives CASRGPLRAYNEQFF.